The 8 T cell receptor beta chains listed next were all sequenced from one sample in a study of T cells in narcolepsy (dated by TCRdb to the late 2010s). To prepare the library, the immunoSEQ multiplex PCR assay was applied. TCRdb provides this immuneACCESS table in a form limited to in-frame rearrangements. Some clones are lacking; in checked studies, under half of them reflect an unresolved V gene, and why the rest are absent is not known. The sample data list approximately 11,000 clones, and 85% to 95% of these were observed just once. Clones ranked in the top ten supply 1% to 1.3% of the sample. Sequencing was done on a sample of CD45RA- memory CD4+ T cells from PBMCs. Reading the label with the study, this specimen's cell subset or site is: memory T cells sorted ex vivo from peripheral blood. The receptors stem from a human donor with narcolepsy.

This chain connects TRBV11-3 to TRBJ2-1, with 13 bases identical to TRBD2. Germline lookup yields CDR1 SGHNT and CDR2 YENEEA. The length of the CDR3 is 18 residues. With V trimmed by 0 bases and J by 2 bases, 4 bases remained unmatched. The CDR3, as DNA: TGTGCCAGCAGCTTAGAGCGACTAGCGGGAGGAACCTACAATGAGCAGTTCTTC. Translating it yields CASSLERLAGGTYNEQFF.

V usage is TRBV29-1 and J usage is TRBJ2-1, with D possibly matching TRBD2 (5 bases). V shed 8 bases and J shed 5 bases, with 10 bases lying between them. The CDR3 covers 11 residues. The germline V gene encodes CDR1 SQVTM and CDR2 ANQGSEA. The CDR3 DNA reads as TGCAGCTCTCACGGGAACAATGAGCAGTTCTTC. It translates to CSSHGNNEQFF.

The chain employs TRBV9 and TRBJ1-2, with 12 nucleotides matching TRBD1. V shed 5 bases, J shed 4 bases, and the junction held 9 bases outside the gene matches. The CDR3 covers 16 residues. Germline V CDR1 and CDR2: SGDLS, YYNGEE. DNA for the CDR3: TGTGCCAGCAGACCGGGACAGGGGGCGCCTTTCTATGGCTACACCTTC. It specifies CASRPGQGAPFYGYTF.

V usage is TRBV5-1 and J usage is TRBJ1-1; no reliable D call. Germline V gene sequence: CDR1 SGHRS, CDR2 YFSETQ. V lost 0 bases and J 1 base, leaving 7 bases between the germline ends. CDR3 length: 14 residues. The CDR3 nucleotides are TGCGCCAGCAGCTTGGCGACGGGGAACACTGAAGCTTTCTTT. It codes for CASSLATGNTEAFF. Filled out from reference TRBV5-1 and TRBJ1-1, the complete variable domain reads KAGVTQTPRYLIKTRGQQVTLSCSPISGHRSVSWYQQTPGQGLQFLFEYFSETQRNKGNFPGRFSGRQFSNSRSEMNVSTLELGDSALYLCASSLATGNTEAFFGQGTRLTVV.

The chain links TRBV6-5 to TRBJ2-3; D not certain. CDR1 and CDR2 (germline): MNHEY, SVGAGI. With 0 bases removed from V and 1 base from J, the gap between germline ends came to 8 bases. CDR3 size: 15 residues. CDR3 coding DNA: TGTGCCAGCAGTTACTCGTCCGGCGGCACAGATACGCAGTATTTT. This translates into CASSYSSGGTDTQYF.

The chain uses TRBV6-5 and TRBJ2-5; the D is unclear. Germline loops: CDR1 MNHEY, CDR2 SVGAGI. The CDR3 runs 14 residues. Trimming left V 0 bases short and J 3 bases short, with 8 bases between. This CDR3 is CASSYSSLEETQYF. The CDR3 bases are TGTGCCAGCAGTTACTCGAGCCTTGAAGAGACCCAGTACTTC.

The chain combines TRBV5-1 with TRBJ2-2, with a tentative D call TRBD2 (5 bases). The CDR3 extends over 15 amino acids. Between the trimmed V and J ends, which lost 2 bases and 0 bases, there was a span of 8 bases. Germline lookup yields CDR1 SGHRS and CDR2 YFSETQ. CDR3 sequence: CASSLTRANTGELFF. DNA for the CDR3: TGCGCCAGCAGCTTAACTAGGGCGAACACCGGGGAGCTGTTTTTT.

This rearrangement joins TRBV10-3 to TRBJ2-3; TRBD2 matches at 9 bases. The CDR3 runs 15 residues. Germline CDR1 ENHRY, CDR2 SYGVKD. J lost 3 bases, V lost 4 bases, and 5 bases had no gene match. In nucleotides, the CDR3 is TGTGCCATCAGTGCGGTAGCGGGAGTTACAGATACGCAGTATTTT. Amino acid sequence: CAISAVAGVTDTQYF.